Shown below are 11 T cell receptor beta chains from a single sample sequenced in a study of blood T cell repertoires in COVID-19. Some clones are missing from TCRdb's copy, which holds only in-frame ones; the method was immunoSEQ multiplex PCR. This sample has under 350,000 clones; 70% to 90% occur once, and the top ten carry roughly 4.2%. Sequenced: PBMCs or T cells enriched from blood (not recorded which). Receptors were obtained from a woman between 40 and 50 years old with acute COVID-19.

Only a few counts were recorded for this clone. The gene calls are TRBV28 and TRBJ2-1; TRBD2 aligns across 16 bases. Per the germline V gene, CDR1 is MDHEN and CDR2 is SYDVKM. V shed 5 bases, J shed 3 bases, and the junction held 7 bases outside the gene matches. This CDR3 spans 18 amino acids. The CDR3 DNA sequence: TGTGCCAGCAGTGGGACTAGCGGGAGGGCCCACGGCTACAATGAGCAGTTCTTC. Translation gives CASSGTSGRAHGYNEQFF.

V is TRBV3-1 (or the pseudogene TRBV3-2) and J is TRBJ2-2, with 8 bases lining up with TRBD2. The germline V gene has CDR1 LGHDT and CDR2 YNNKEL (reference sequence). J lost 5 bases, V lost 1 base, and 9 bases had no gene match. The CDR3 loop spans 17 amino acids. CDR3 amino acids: CASSQVPGGPVTGELFF. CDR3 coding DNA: TGTGCCAGCAGCCAAGTTCCGGGAGGGCCGGTAACCGGGGAGCTGTTTTTT.

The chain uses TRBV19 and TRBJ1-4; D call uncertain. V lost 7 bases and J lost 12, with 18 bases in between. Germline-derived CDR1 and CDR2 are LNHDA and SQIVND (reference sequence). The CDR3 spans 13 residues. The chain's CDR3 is CASTNRGRMELFF. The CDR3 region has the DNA TGTGCCAGTACCAACAGAGGGAGGATGGAACTGTTTTTT.

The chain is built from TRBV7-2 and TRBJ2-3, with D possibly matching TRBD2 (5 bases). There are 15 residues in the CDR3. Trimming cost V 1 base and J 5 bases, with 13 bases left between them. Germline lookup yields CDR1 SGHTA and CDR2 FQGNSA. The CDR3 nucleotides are TGTGCCAGCAGCTTAGTGGCGGGCCGCGGAGATACGCAGTATTTT. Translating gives CASSLVAGRGDTQYF. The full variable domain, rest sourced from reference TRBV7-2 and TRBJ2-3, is GAGVSQSPSNKVTEKGKDVELRCDPISGHTALYWYRQSLGQGLEFLIYFQGNSAPDKSGLPSDRFSAERTGGSVSTLTIQRTQQEDSAVYLCASSLVAGRGDTQYFGPGTRLTVL.

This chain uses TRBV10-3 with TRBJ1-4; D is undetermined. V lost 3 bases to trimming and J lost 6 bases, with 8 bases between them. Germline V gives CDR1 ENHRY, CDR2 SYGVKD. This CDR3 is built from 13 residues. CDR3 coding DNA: TGTGCCATCAGTGACGGCGGTGATGAAAAACTGTTTTTT. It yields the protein CAISDGGDEKLFF.

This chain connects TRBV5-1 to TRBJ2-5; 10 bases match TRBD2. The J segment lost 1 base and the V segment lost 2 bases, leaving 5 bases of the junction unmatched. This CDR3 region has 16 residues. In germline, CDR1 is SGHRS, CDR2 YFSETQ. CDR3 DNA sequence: TGCGCCAGCAGCTTCGTGTCTAGCGGGGGCCAAGAGACCCAGTACTTC. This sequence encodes CASSFVSSGGQETQYF.

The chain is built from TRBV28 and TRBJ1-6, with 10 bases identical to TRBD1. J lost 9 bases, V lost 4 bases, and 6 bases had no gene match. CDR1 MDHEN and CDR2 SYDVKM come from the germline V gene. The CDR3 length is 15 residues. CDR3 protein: CASSSETGGASPLHF. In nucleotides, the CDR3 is TGTGCCAGCAGTTCAGAGACAGGGGGCGCTTCACCCCTCCACTTT.

The CDR3 region is CASRKEGTSREQYF. The CDR3 DNA reads TGTGCCAGTAGAAAGGAGGGGACGAGTCGGGAGCAGTACTTC. The J gene is TRBJ2-7, the V gene TRBV19; the D gene is possibly TRBD2 (6 bases). V lost 6 bases and J 7 bases, leaving 19 bases between the germline ends. The germline CDR1 and CDR2 sequences are LNHDA and SQIVND (reference sequence). CDR3 length: 14 amino acids.

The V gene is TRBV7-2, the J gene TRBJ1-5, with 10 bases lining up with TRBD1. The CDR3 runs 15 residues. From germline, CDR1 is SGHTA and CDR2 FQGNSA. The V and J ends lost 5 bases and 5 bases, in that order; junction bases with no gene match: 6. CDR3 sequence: CASSPGQGIYQPQHF. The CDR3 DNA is TGTGCCAGCAGCCCGGGACAGGGGATATATCAGCCCCAGCATTTT.

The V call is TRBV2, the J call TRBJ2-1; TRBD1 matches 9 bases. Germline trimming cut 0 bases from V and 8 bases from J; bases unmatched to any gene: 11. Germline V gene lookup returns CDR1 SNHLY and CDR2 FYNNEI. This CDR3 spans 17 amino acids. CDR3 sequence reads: CASSEARGTGLIDEQFF. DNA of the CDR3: TGTGCCAGCAGTGAAGCGAGGGGGACAGGGCTCATCGATGAGCAGTTCTTC.

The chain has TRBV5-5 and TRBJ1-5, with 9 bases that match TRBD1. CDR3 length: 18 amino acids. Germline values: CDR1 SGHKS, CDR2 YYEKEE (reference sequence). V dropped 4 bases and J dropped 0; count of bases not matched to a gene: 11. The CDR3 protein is CASSPHPGQGRSNQPQHF. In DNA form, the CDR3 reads TGTGCCAGCAGCCCCCATCCGGGACAGGGACGTAGCAATCAGCCCCAGCATTTT.